This T cell receptor (beta chain) was found in a study of shared clonotypes between healthy human individuals. Study context: Every donor yielded three CD4 naive, three CD4 memory, two CD8 naive and one CD8 memory plate. Study observations and caveats: Few donors restricted represented genetic and exposure-history diversity.

The V and J ends lost 0 bases and 4 bases, in that order; junction bases with no gene match: 7. The CDR3 is 16 amino acids. Generated by immunoSEQ multiplex PCR, the TCRdb table keeps only in-frame clones and is missing some. The sample records 2 million to 3 million clones, 93% being singletons. This clone is a singleton in its sample. As yet, its antigen is unknown. Specimen: naive CD4+ T cells from PBMCs. Subset meaning: CD45RA+ positively selected. The chain couples TRBV5-3 to TRBJ2-5, with TRBD2 identical over 9 bases. TRBV5-3 is an ORF for which the function is uncertain. The origin of this receptor is a man aged 18 to 29 in good health. Some clones in this sample may be carry-over from other donors' samples. The DNA for the CDR3 is TGTGCCAGAAGCTTGGCCGTGCGGGAGGGCGCAGAGACCCAGTACTTC. Its protein is CARSLAVREGAETQYF.